This T cell receptor (beta chain) was sequenced in a study of T cell changes during pregnancy in multiple sclerosis. Measured with immunoSEQ multiplex PCR; TCRdb has only the in-frame clones, and not every one. The table includes around 65,000 clones, roughly nine tenths detected once. The CDR3 is 14 amino acids. Germline CDR1 and CDR2: LNHNV and YYDKDF (reference sequence). The ends were cut back, 0 bases at V and 5 bases at J, with 11 bases in the middle. This receptor was obtained from a female donor in good health, enrolled as a control in a pregnancy study. This chain joins TRBV15 and TRBJ2-7; D might be TRBD2 (5 bases). The sequencing here drew on peripheral blood, taken in the first trimester of pregnancy. CDR3 in amino acids: CATSRDTRFDEQYF. The CDR3 DNA reads TGTGCCACCAGCAGAGATACTAGATTTGACGAGCAGTACTTC.